The sequence of this T cell receptor (beta chain) was determined in a study of cytomegalovirus exposure and HLA in healthy donors. Study-level results: The study listed under 200 cytomegalovirus-associated TCR beta chains. Specificity of a few CMV-associated chains for CMV antigens was verified in vitro. Researchers reported from a later analysis that most CMV-associated TCR beta chains appeared HLA-restricted.

This CDR3 has 17 amino acids. Germline CDR1 and CDR2: SGDLS and YYNGEE. Trimming removed 5 bases from V and 3 bases from J; junction bases left unmatched: 13. Primers: 60 Vbeta forward and 13 Jbeta reverse. The table came from immunoSEQ multiplex PCR; TCRdb's copy has only in-frame clones and leaves some out. The sample has fewer than 250,000 clones; approximately 90% are singletons. To note about this clone: Its target is not known.

The rearrangement joins TRBV9 to TRBJ2-2, with 7 bases aligning to TRBD2. The source material was PBMCs. The sequence derives from a boy between 2 and 10 years old in good health and CMV-seronegative. The CDR3 region has the DNA TGTGCCAGCAGTGAGATCTTAGCGGGCCGGGACACCGGGGAGCTGTTTTTT. It is translated as CASSEILAGRDTGELFF.